A selection of T cell receptor beta chains follows, all from one sample in a study of OX40 agonist ivuxolimab in advanced cancers. TCRdb's copy holds only in-frame clones and misses some; the assay was immunoSEQ multiplex PCR. The sample includes 45,000 to 50,000 clones, roughly nine tenths seen only once; the top ten take about 48%. Sequencing used CD4+ or CD8+ T cells sorted from blood, obtained in a trial of the OX40 agonist ivuxolimab. These receptors all stem from an adult with an advanced solid tumor such as melanoma, head and neck, liver or kidney cancer. The CDR3 runs from the conserved cysteine through the conserved F or W. The D gene is left open where the match is weak. Clone size is given for some rows only: seen once, a few or many times, or a class if the clone is expanded.

cdr3_nt: TGTGCCAGCACGGATTTGGACAGTTTCCAAGAGACCCAGTACTTC; cdr3_aa: CASTDLDSFQETQYF; d_call: .; cdr3_length: 15; j_call: TRBJ2-5; clone_size: .; v_call: TRBV6-5
cdr3_nt: TGTGCCAGCAGCTTTACTAGCGGGAGGGCCTTCAGAGATACGCAGTATTTT; cdr3_aa: CASSFTSGRAFRDTQYF; d_call: TRBD2; cdr3_length: 17; j_call: TRBJ2-3; clone_size: .; v_call: TRBV7-8
cdr3_nt: TGTGCCAGCAGTTCTGGACAGGCCTCCTATGGCTACACCTTC; cdr3_aa: CASSSGQASYGYTF; d_call: TRBD1; cdr3_length: 14; j_call: TRBJ1-2; clone_size: .; v_call: TRBV6-1
cdr3_nt: TGTGCCAGCAGAGCAGGGGTTGAAGCTTTCTTT; cdr3_aa: CASRAGVEAFF; d_call: .; cdr3_length: 11; j_call: TRBJ1-1; clone_size: .; v_call: TRBV2
cdr3_nt: TGTGCCAGCAGCCCCGGGACAGGGGCCTACGAGCAGTACTTC; cdr3_aa: CASSPGTGAYEQYF; d_call: TRBD1; cdr3_length: 14; j_call: TRBJ2-7; clone_size: .; v_call: TRBV7-9
cdr3_nt: TGTGCCAGCAGTTCACAGGGGGCGGTCGGGGAGCTGTTTTTT; cdr3_aa: CASSSQGAVGELFF; d_call: TRBD1; cdr3_length: 14; j_call: TRBJ2-2; clone_size: .; v_call: TRBV6-1
cdr3_nt: TGTGCCTGGAGTGGAACGCAAGAGACCCAGTACTTC; cdr3_aa: CAWSGTQETQYF; d_call: .; cdr3_length: 12; j_call: TRBJ2-5; clone_size: .; v_call: TRBV30
cdr3_nt: TGTGCCAGCAGTTACTTTCCGGGACAGGGCTACGAGCAGTACTTC; cdr3_aa: CASSYFPGQGYEQYF; d_call: TRBD1; cdr3_length: 15; j_call: TRBJ2-7; clone_size: .; v_call: TRBV6-5
cdr3_nt: TGTGCCAGCAGCACAGGGGAGGGGGCTTATTTATCCTACGAGCAGTACTTC; cdr3_aa: CASSTGEGAYLSYEQYF; d_call: .; cdr3_length: 17; j_call: TRBJ2-7; clone_size: .; v_call: TRBV21-1
cdr3_nt: TGCAGCGTTTACGGGGGCGGGTACAATGAGCAGTTCTTC; cdr3_aa: CSVYGGGYNEQFF; d_call: .; cdr3_length: 13; j_call: TRBJ2-1; clone_size: .; v_call: TRBV29-1
cdr3_nt: TGTGCCAGCAGTTCCTTCAGGGAAAATTCACCCCTCCACTTT; cdr3_aa: CASSSFRENSPLHF; d_call: .; cdr3_length: 14; j_call: TRBJ1-6; clone_size: few; v_call: TRBV27
cdr3_nt: TGTGCCAGCAGTGAGAGTCGTAGGCATCAGCCCCAGCATTTT; cdr3_aa: CASSESRRHQPQHF; d_call: .; cdr3_length: 14; j_call: TRBJ1-5; clone_size: .; v_call: TRBV6-5
cdr3_nt: TGTGCCAGCAGCCCGAGGGGGGACCAGCAGTATTTT; cdr3_aa: CASSPRGDQQYF; d_call: .; cdr3_length: 12; j_call: TRBJ2-3; clone_size: once; v_call: TRBV9
cdr3_nt: TGTGCCAGCTCACCCGGCGAATACGAGCAGTACTTC; cdr3_aa: CASSPGEYEQYF; d_call: .; cdr3_length: 12; j_call: TRBJ2-7; clone_size: .; v_call: TRBV18
cdr3_nt: TGCGCCAGCGCGATTAGTCCCGCTTACAGGAACACTGAAGCTTTCTTT; cdr3_aa: CASAISPAYRNTEAFF; d_call: .; cdr3_length: 16; j_call: TRBJ1-1; clone_size: .; v_call: TRBV5-1
cdr3_nt: TGTGCCAGCAGTTTACTAGTCTCTTCCTACGAGCAGTACTTC; cdr3_aa: CASSLLVSSYEQYF; d_call: .; cdr3_length: 14; j_call: TRBJ2-7; clone_size: .; v_call: TRBV6-1
cdr3_nt: TGTGCCTGGAGTGTACTCGGGACAGGGTTGTTTTTT; cdr3_aa: CAWSVLGTGLFF; d_call: TRBD1; cdr3_length: 12; j_call: TRBJ1-4; clone_size: .; v_call: TRBV30
cdr3_nt: TGCGCCAGCAGCCTTCTAAGGGGCGCTGAAGCTTTCTTT; cdr3_aa: CASSLLRGAEAFF; d_call: .; cdr3_length: 13; j_call: TRBJ1-1; clone_size: .; v_call: TRBV5-1
cdr3_nt: TGCGCCAGCAGCCAACCAAGCGGGGGGCTAAATGAGCAGTTCTTC; cdr3_aa: CASSQPSGGLNEQFF; d_call: TRBD2; cdr3_length: 15; j_call: TRBJ2-1; clone_size: .; v_call: TRBV4-3
cdr3_nt: TGTGCCATCAGACAGGGTCAGGGCACTGAAGCTTTCTTT; cdr3_aa: CAIRQGQGTEAFF; d_call: .; cdr3_length: 13; j_call: TRBJ1-1; clone_size: .; v_call: TRBV10-3
cdr3_nt: TGTGCCAGCAGCCCGGGACAGGCTAACTATGGCTACACCTTC; cdr3_aa: CASSPGQANYGYTF; d_call: TRBD1; cdr3_length: 14; j_call: TRBJ1-2; clone_size: .; v_call: TRBV7-6
cdr3_nt: TGTGCCATCAGTGGCGTTACAGGGTGGACAGATACGCAGTATTTT; cdr3_aa: CAISGVTGWTDTQYF; d_call: .; cdr3_length: 15; j_call: TRBJ2-3; clone_size: .; v_call: TRBV10-3
cdr3_nt: TGTGCCAGCAGCTTTGCGACAGGGGGCGCGACAGATACGCAGTATTTT; cdr3_aa: CASSFATGGATDTQYF; d_call: TRBD1; cdr3_length: 16; j_call: TRBJ2-3; clone_size: .; v_call: TRBV7-9